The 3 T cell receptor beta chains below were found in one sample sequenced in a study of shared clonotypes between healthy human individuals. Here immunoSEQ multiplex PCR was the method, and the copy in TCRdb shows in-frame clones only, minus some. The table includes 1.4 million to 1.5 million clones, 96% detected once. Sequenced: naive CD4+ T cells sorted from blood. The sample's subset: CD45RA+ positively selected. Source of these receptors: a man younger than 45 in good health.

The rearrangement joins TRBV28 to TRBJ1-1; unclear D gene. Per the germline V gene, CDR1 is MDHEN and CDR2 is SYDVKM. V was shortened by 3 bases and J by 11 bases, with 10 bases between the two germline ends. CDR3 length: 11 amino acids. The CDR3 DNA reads TGTGCCAGCAGTTTGGGATTAACTGCTTTCTTT. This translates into CASSLGLTAFF.

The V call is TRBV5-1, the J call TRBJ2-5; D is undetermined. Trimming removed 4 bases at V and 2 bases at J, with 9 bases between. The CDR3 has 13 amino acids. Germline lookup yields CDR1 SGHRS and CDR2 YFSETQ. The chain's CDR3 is CASSRRVQETQYF. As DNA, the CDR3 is TGCGCCAGCAGCCGACGGGTTCAAGAGACCCAGTACTTC.

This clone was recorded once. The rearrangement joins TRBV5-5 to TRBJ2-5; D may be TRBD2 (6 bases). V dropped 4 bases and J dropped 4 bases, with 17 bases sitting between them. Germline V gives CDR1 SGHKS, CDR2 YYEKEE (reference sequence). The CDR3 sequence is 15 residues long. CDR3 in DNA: TGTGCCAGCAGCAGAACTCCGTTTAGCGGAGAGACCCAGTACTTC. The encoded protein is CASSRTPFSGETQYF.